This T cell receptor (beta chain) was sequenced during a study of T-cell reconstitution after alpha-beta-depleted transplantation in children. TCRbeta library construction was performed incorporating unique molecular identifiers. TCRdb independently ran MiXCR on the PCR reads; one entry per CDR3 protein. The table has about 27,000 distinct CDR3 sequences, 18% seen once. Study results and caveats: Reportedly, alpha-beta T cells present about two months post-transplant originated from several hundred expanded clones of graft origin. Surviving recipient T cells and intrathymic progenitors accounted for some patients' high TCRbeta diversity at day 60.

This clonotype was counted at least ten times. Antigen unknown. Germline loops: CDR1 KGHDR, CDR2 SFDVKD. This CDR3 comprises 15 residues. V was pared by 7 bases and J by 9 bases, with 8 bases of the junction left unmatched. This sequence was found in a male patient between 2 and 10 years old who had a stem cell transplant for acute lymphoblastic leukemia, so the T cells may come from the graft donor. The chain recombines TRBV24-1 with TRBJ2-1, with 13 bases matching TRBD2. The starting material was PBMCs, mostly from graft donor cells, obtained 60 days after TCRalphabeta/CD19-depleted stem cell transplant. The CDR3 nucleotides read TGTGCCACCAGCTCAGGACTAGCGGGAGCCGGTGAGCAGTTCTTC. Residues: CATSSGLAGAGEQFF.